This TCR beta chain emerged from a study of T-cell memory formation after mild COVID-19. Study observations and caveats: Those CD4+ clones that contracted were mainly in CM and EM (CD8+ ones in EMRA).

The CDR3 is made up of 16 amino acids. Germline CDR1 LGHDT, CDR2 YNNKEL (reference sequence). Deletions cut 3 bases from V and 7 bases from J, with 21 bases between. TCRdb itself ran the 5' RACE reads through MiXCR, one entry per CDR3 protein. The sample has hundreds of thousands of distinct CDR3 sequences, approximately 19% seen once. This clonotype was seen just once. Its matching antigen is unknown. This chain uses TRBV3-1 with TRBJ1-1; D possibly corresponds to TRBD1 (5 bases). The sample consisted of PBMCs or a T cell subset sorted from them (not recorded which). The receptor was derived from an adult woman who had mild COVID-19 (a few samples of this study predate the infection). Cell type and time point are not known. This chain's CDR3 is CASSHQKTAIIHEAFF. CDR3 nucleotides: TGTGCCAGCAGCCACCAGAAGACAGCGATCATCCATGAAGCTTTCTTT.